This T cell receptor (beta chain) is drawn from a study of T cells in Graves' hyperthyroidism and ophthalmopathy. This clonotype showed up many times. Amplification of TCR beta CDR3 regions used RNA as the template. When the TCR CDR3 underwent first-round RT-PCR, the HTBI primer set was used. TCRdb itself ran the multiplex PCR reads through MiXCR, one entry per CDR3 protein. The table shows almost 600,000 distinct CDR3 sequences, with roughly 46% occurring only once. CDR3 length: 13 residues. Unmatched junction bases numbered 6, after V lost 8 bases and J lost 7 bases. Germline CDR1 reads SNHLY; CDR2 reads FYNNEI. These patients, aged 18 to 65, had recently diagnosed hyperthyroidism lasting under 2 months. It was uncontrolled infection, other autoimmune disease, pregnancy or lactation that excluded patients. Clinical symptoms, serum thyroxine, TRAb, thyroid ultrasound and orbital computed tomography informed diagnoses.

The rearrangement links TRBV2 to TRBJ1-2; TRBD1 matches 11 bases. Input material: peripheral blood or thyroid tissue (not recorded which). This sequence was found in a woman younger than 30 with Graves' hyperthyroidism. CDR3 protein: CASSDRGRSGYTF. DNA of the CDR3: TGTGCCAGCTCGGACAGGGGGCGGAGTGGCTACACCTTC.